Following are 17 T cell receptor beta chains from one sample sequenced in a study of shared clonotypes between healthy human individuals. Clones were read by immunoSEQ multiplex PCR, and TCRdb kept only the in-frame ones, dropping some. The sample has over 850,000 clones; around 78% are singletons. The material sequenced was memory CD4+ T cells from PBMCs. Indicated subset: CD45RA-negative fraction. These receptors all come from a man between 18 and 35 years old in good health. Some clones in this sample may be carry-over from other donors' samples.

V and J are TRBV30 and TRBJ2-2; D ambiguous. The germline V gene has CDR1 GTSNPN and CDR2 SVGIG (reference sequence). This CDR3 contains 16 residues. Trimming cost V 0 bases and J 4 bases, with 15 bases left between them. CDR3 loop: CAWSVSVTSVTGELFF. The CDR3 nucleotides read TGTGCCTGGAGTGTTTCGGTGACGTCGGTCACCGGGGAGCTGTTTTTT. The whole variable domain, filled in from reference TRBV30 and TRBJ2-2, reads SQTIHQWPATLVQPVGSPLSLECTVEGTSNPNLYWYRQAAGRGLQLLFYSVGIGQISSEVPQNLSASRPQDRQFILSSKKLLLSDSGFYLCAWSVSVTSVTGELFFGEGSRLTVL.

V usage is TRBV29-1 and J usage is TRBJ2-1; D is unresolved. The CDR3 is made up of 11 amino acids. Germline CDR1 reads SQVTM; CDR2 reads ANQGSEA. V dropped 4 bases and J dropped 7 bases, with 8 bases sitting between them. The CDR3 reads CSVGDVNEQFF. As DNA, the CDR3 is TGCAGCGTTGGAGACGTTAATGAGCAGTTCTTC.

The chain uses TRBV29-1 and TRBJ1-1; the D is unclear. Trimming cost V 6 bases and J 4 bases, with 15 bases left between them. From germline, CDR1 is SQVTM and CDR2 ANQGSEA. The CDR3 extends over 13 amino acids. CDR3 amino acids: CSVIGRFGTEAFF. The CDR3 DNA reads TGCAGCGTGATCGGAAGGTTCGGCACTGAAGCTTTCTTT.

Points on this clone: One end of the junction varies from germline; a read error may be responsible. This sequence joins TRBV5-6 and TRBJ2-5, with D perhaps matching TRBD1 (5 bases). The CDR3 has 14 amino acids. Germline V gene sequence: CDR1 SGHDT, CDR2 YYEEEE. CDR3 bases: TGTGCCAGCAGCTTGTTGGACACCCAAAAGACCCAGTACTTC. Its protein product is CASSLLDTQKTQYF.

This clone was detected only once. Other DNA sequences in this specimen translate into the identical CDR3. Written as DNA, the CDR3 is TGTGCCAGCAGCCCGATCGGGTCTGGAAACACCATATATTTT. As protein: CASSPIGSGNTIYF. The J gene is TRBJ1-3, the V gene TRBV7-9; D gene uncertain. V was cut by 5 bases and J by 1 base, with 9 bases left in between. Looked up from germline, CDR1 is SEHNR and CDR2 is FQNEAQ (reference sequence). CDR3 length equals 14 residues.

The chain has TRBV5-5 and TRBJ2-1; 7 bases line up with TRBD1. This CDR3 comprises 15 residues. CDR1 and CDR2 (germline): SGHKS, YYEKEE (reference sequence). V gave up 4 bases and J gave up 4 bases; unmatched junction bases: 8. CDR3 DNA: TGTGCCAGCAGCCCGGAGAGGGGGCAATACAATGAGCAGTTCTTC. It yields the protein CASSPERGQYNEQFF. Filled out from reference TRBV5-5 and TRBJ2-1, the complete variable domain reads DAGVTQSPTHLIKTRGQQVTLRCSPISGHKSVSWYQQVLGQGPQFIFQYYEKEERGRGNFPDRFSARQFPNYSSELNVNALLLGDSALYLCASSPERGQYNEQFFGPGTRLTVL.

The chain joins TRBV5-1 to TRBJ1-1; TRBD1 might be the D (5 bases). The germline V gene encodes CDR1 SGHRS and CDR2 YFSETQ. This CDR3 has 13 residues. V was shortened by 4 bases and J by 7 bases, with 14 bases between the two germline ends. The CDR3 is CASSIGADGEAFF. The CDR3 DNA sequence: TGCGCCAGCAGCATCGGGGCCGACGGTGAAGCTTTCTTT.

There are a few counts of this clone. The genes are TRBV7-9 and TRBJ2-3; the D gene is possibly TRBD2 (5 bases). The V and J ends lost 6 bases and 0 bases respectively, with 16 bases between them. The CDR3 contains 16 residues. Per the germline V gene, CDR1 is SEHNR and CDR2 is FQNEAQ (reference sequence). For the CDR3, the DNA is TGTGCCAGCAGTCACGAGCGGTTGTTCAGCACAGATACGCAGTATTTT. The encoded protein is CASSHERLFSTDTQYF. Full variable domain (remainder filled in from reference TRBV7-9 and TRBJ2-3): DTGVSQNPRHKITKRGQNVTFRCDPISEHNRLYWYRQTLGQGPEFLTYFQNEAQLEKSRLLSDRFSAERPKGSFSTLEIQRTEQGDSAMYLCASSHERLFSTDTQYFGPGTRLTVL.

The chain employs TRBV28 and TRBJ1-3; D unclear. CDR1 is MDHEN, CDR2 SYDVKM, per germline. The CDR3 length is 15 residues. The germline V and J ends were trimmed by 3 bases and 0 bases, with 9 bases remaining between them. CDR3 protein: CASSLQRVSGNTIYF. The CDR3 coding sequence is TGTGCCAGCAGTTTGCAGCGGGTCTCTGGAAACACCATATATTTT. The full variable domain, completed using reference TRBV28 and TRBJ1-3, is DVKVTQSSRYLVKRTGEKVFLECVQDMDHENMFWYRQDPGLGLRLIYFSYDVKMKEKGDIPEGYSVSREKKERFSLILESASTNQTSMYLCASSLQRVSGNTIYFGEGSWLTVV.

The chain couples TRBV6-6 to TRBJ2-7, with D hard to call. CDR3 length equals 15 residues. Germline CDR1 MNHNY, CDR2 SVGAGI (reference sequence). Trimming left V 5 bases short and J 4 bases short, with 18 bases between. CDR3 protein: CASSNRPDRLYEQYF. CDR3 sequence (DNA): TGTGCCAGCAGTAACCGCCCGGACCGCCTGTACGAGCAGTACTTC.

The rearrangement links TRBV5-1 to TRBJ2-6; TRBD1 matches at 10 bases. The junction had 11 bases not matched to a gene; V was cut back by 2 bases and J by 0 bases. Germline CDR1 and CDR2: SGHRS and YFSETQ. The CDR3 covers 20 residues. CDR3 DNA: TGCGCCAGCAGCTTTGGACAGGGGGGGCGAGTAAGCTCTGGGGCCAACGTCCTGACTTTC. Translated, it gives CASSFGQGGRVSSGANVLTF.

The chain employs TRBV6-4 and TRBJ1-3; weak D call: TRBD1 (6 bases). Germline loops: CDR1 MRHNA, CDR2 SNTAGT. This CDR3 comprises 14 residues. The CDR3 is CPVEGGADGNTIYF. CDR3 sequence (DNA): TGTCCAGTGGAGGGGGGGGCTGACGGAAACACCATATATTTT.

The rearrangement uses TRBV30 and TRBJ2-6, with 13 bases matching TRBD2. V was pared by 3 bases and J by 4 bases, with 9 bases of the junction left unmatched. CDR1 GTSNPN and CDR2 SVGIG come from the germline V gene (reference sequence). The CDR3 consists of 18 residues. In DNA, the CDR3 is TGTGCCTGGAGAATCCGGACTAGCGGGAGTGACGGGGCCAACGTCCTGACTTTC. Translating it yields CAWRIRTSGSDGANVLTF.

This clone was counted many times. The chain couples TRBV2 to TRBJ2-1; 7 bases are shared with TRBD2. Unmatched junction bases numbered 7, after V lost 4 bases and J lost 7 bases. CDR1 is SNHLY and CDR2 is FYNNEI in the germline V gene. The CDR3 has 14 amino acids. The CDR3 reads CASSGWEGLNEQFF. Written as DNA, the CDR3 is TGTGCCAGCAGTGGCTGGGAGGGCCTGAATGAGCAGTTCTTC.

The chain is built from TRBV11-3 and TRBJ1-3, with D hard to call. This CDR3 is 14 amino acids long. V was shortened by 5 bases and J by 0 bases, with 8 bases between the two germline ends. The germline gives CDR1 SGHNT, CDR2 YENEEA. CDR3 residues: CASSQTGSGNTIYF. CDR3 nucleotides: TGTGCCAGCAGCCAAACGGGCTCTGGAAACACCATATATTTT.

This chain uses TRBV27 with TRBJ1-2; 10 bases are shared with TRBD1. CDR1 MNHEY and CDR2 SMNVEV come from the germline V gene (reference sequence). This CDR3 is 18 amino acids long. The junction had 16 bases not matched to a gene; V was cut back by 5 bases and J by 4 bases. CDR3: CASSRNSGTGAGGYGYTF. The CDR3 nucleotides are TGTGCCAGCAGTCGCAATTCCGGGACAGGGGCAGGGGGCTATGGCTACACCTTC.

This clone was observed many times. The chain uses TRBV11-3 and TRBJ2-7; D unresolved. Trimming shortened V by 4 bases and J by 3 bases, and 10 bases separated the two germline ends. Germline values: CDR1 SGHNT, CDR2 YENEEA. The CDR3 has 13 amino acids. CDR3 region: CASSWIRDYEQYF. The CDR3 region has the DNA TGTGCCAGCAGCTGGATTCGTGACTACGAGCAGTACTTC.